This T cell receptor (beta chain) was captured in a study of blood T cell repertoires in COVID-19. The assay was immunoSEQ multiplex PCR, and TCRdb's table has in-frame clones only and misses some. Of hundreds of thousands of clones in the sample, approximately 88% are singletons; the top ten hold about 8.5%. The CDR3 is made up of 14 amino acids. In germline, CDR1 is PRHDT, CDR2 FYEKMQ (reference sequence). V lost 0 bases to trimming and J lost 0 bases, with 5 bases between them. This chain uses TRBV13 with TRBJ1-2; D gene uncertain. The source of this sequence is a man aged 18-30 years with active or convalescent COVID-19. Sequencing was performed on peripheral blood. CDR3 region: CASSLGTTNYGYTF. The DNA for the CDR3 is TGTGCCAGCAGCTTAGGGACAACTAACTATGGCTACACCTTC. Variable domain in full (rest from reference TRBV13 and TRBJ1-2): AAGVIQSPRHLIKEKRETATLKCYPIPRHDTVYWYQQGPGQDPQFLISFYEKMQSDKGSIPDRFSAQQFSDYHSELNMSSLELGDSALYFCASSLGTTNYGYTFGSGTRLTVV.